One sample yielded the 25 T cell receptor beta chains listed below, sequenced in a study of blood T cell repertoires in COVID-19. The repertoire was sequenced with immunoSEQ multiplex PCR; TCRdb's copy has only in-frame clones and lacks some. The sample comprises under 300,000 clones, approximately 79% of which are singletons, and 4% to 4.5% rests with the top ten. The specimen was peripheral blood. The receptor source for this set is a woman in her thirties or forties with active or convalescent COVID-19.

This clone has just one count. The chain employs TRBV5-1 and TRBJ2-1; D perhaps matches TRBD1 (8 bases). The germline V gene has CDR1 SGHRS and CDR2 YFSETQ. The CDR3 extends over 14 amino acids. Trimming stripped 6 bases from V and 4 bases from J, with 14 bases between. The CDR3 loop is CASTTGGGYNEQFF. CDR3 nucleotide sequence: TGCGCCAGCACCACAGGGGGAGGGTACAATGAGCAGTTCTTC. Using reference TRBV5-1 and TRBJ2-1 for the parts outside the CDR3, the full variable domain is KAGVTQTPRYLIKTRGQQVTLSCSPISGHRSVSWYQQTPGQGLQFLFEYFSETQRNKGNFPGRFSGRQFSNSRSEMNVSTLELGDSALYLCASTTGGGYNEQFFGPGTRLTVL.

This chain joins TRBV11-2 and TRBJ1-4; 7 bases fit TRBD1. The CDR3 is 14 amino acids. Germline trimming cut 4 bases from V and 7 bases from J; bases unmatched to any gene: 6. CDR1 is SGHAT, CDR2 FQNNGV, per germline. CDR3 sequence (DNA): TGTGCCAGCAGCTCGACAGGGAGGACTGAAAAACTGTTTTTT. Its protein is CASSSTGRTEKLFF.

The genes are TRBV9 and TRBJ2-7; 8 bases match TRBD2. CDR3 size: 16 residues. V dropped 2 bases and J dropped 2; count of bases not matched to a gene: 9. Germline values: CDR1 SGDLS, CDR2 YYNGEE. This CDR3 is CASSVGDGRGPYEQYF. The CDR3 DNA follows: TGTGCCAGCAGCGTTGGGGACGGGAGGGGCCCCTACGAGCAGTACTTC.

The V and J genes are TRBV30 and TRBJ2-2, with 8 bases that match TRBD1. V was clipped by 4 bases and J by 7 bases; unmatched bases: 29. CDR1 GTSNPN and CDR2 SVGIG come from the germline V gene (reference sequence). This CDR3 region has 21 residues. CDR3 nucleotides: TGTGCCTGGAATTCTCCCGGGACAGGAATGTCCCCATCGCCTCGGGGCGGGGAGCTGTTTTTT. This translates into CAWNSPGTGMSPSPRGGELFF.

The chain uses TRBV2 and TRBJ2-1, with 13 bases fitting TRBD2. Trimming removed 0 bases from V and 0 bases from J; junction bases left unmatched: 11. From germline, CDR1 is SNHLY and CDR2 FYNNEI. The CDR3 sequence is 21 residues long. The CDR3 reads CASSEAPPGLAGWASYNEQFF. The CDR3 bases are TGTGCCAGCAGTGAAGCGCCCCCGGGACTAGCGGGGTGGGCCTCCTACAATGAGCAGTTCTTC. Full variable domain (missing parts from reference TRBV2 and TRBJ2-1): EPEVTQTPSHQVTQMGQEVILRCVPISNHLYFYWYRQILGQKVEFLVSFYNNEISEKSEIFDDQFSVERPDGSNFTLKIRSTKLEDSAMYFCASSEAPPGLAGWASYNEQFFGPGTRLTVL.

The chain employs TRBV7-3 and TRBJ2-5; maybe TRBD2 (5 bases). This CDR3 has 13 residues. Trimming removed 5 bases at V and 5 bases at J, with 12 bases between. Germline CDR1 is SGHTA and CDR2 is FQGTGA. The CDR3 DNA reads TGTGCCAGCAGCCTCGGGGAGAGGGAGACCCAGTACTTC. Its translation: CASSLGERETQYF. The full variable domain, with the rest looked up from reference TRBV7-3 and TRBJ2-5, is GAGVSQTPSNKVTEKGKYVELRCDPISGHTALYWYRQSLGQGPEFLIYFQGTGAADDSGLPNDRFFAVRPEGSVSTLKIQRTERGDSAVYLCASSLGERETQYFGPGTRLLVL.

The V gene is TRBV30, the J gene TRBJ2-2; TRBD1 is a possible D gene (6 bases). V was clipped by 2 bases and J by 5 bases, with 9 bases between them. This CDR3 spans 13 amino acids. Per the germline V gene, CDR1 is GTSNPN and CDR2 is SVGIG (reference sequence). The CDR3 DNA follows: TGTGCCTGGAGTTCCGGACAGACCGGGGAGCTGTTTTTT. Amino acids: CAWSSGQTGELFF. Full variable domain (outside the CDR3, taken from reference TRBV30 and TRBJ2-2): SQTIHQWPATLVQPVGSPLSLECTVEGTSNPNLYWYRQAAGRGLQLLFYSVGIGQISSEVPQNLSASRPQDRQFILSSKKLLLSDSGFYLCAWSSGQTGELFFGEGSRLTVL.

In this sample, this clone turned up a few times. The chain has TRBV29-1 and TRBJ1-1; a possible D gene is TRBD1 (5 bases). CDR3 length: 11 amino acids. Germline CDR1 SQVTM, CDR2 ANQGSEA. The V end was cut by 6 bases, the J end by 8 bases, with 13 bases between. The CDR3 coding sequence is TGCAGCGTCGACAGAACCTCAGAAGCTTTCTTT. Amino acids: CSVDRTSEAFF.

The CDR3 spells CATSFEGARSYTF. The DNA for the CDR3 is TGTGCCACCAGTTTTGAAGGGGCGAGGAGCTACACCTTC. The V and J genes are TRBV24-1 and TRBJ1-2; D possibly corresponds to TRBD1 (5 bases). This CDR3 spans 13 amino acids. CDR1 KGHDR and CDR2 SFDVKD come from the germline V gene. The V end lost 6 bases, the J end lost 9 bases, and 16 bases lay between the germline ends.

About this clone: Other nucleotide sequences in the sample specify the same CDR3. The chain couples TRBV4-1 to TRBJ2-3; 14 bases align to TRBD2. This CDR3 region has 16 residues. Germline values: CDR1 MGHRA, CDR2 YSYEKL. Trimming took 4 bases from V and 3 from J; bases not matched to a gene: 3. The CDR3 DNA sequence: TGCGCCAGCAGCCTTGGGACTAGCGGGGGTACAGATACGCAGTATTTT. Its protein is CASSLGTSGGTDTQYF.

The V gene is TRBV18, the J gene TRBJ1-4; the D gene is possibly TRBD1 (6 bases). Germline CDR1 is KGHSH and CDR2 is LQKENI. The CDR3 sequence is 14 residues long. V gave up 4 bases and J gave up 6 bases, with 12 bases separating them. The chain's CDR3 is CASSQAGAYEKLFF. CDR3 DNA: TGTGCCAGCTCACAGGCAGGGGCTTATGAAAAACTGTTTTTT.

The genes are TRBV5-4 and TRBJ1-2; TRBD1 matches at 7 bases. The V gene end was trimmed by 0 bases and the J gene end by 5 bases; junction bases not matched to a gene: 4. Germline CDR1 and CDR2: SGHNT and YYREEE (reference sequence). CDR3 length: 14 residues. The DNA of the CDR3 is TGTGCCAGCAGCTTGGACAGGGGATGGTATGGCTACACCTTC. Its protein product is CASSLDRGWYGYTF.

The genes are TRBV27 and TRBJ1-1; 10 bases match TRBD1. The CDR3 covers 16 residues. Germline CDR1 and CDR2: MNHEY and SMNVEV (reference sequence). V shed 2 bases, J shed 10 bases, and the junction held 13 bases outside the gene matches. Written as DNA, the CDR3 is TGTGCCAGCAGTTTACAGACCCCCGGGACAGGGGCACGAGCTTTCTTT. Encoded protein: CASSLQTPGTGARAFF.

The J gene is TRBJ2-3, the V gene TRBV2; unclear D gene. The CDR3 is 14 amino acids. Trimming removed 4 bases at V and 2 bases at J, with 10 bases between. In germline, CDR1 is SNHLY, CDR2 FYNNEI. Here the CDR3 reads CASSVDTVTDTQYF. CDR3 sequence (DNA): TGTGCCAGCAGTGTAGACACTGTCACAGATACGCAGTATTTT.

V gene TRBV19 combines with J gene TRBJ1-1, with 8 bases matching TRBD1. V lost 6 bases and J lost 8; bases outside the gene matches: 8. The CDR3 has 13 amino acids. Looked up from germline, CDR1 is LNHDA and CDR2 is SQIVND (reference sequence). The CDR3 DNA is TGTGCCAGTAGCAATTCAGGGGGCTTGGAAGCTTTCTTT. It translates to CASSNSGGLEAFF.

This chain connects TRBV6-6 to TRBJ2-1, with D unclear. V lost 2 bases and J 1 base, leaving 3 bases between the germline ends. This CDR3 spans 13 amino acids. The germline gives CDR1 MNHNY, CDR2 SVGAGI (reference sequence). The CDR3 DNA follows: TGTGCCAGCAGTTACCGGTCCTACAATGAGCAGTTCTTC. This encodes CASSYRSYNEQFF.

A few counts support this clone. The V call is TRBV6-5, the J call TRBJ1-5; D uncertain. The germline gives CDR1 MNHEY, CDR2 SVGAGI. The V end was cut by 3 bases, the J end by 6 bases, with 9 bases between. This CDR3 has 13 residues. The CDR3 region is CASSYSPGQPQHF. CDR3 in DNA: TGTGCCAGCAGTTATAGTCCGGGTCAGCCCCAGCATTTT.

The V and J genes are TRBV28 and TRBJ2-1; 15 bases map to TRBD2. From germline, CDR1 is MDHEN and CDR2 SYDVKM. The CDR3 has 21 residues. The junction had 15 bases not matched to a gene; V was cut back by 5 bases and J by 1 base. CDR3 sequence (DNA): TGTGCCAGCAGTCTAGGGTGGACTAGCGGGGGGGTGCTTATGTCCTACAATGAGCAGTTCTTC. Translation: CASSLGWTSGGVLMSYNEQFF.

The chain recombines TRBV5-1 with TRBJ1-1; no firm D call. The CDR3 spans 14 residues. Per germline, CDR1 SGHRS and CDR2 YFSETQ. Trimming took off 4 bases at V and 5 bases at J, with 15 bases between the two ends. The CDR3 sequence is CASSPSWGGTEAFF. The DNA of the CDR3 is TGCGCCAGCAGCCCATCGTGGGGAGGGACTGAAGCTTTCTTT.

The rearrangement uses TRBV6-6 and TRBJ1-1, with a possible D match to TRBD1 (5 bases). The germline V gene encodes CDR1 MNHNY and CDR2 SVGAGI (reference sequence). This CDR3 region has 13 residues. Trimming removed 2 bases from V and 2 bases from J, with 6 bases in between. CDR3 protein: CASSYDSNTEAFF. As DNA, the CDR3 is TGTGCCAGCAGTTACGACAGCAACACTGAAGCTTTCTTT.

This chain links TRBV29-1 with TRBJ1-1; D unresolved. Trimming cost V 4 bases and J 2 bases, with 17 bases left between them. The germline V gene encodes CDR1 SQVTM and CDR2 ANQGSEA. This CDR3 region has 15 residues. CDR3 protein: CSVVIPRDVNTEAFF. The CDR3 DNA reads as TGCAGCGTTGTGATCCCGCGAGATGTTAACACTGAAGCTTTCTTT.

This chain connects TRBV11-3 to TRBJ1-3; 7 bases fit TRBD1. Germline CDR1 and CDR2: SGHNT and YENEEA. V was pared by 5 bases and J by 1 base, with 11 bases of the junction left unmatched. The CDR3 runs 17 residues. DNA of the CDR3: TGTGCCAGCAGCAAGACTGGGACAGCCCTTTCTGGAAACACCATATATTTT. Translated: CASSKTGTALSGNTIYF.

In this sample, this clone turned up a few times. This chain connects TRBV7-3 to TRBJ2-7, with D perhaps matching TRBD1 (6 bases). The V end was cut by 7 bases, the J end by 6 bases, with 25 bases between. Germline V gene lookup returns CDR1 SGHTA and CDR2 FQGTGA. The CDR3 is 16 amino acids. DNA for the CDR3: TGTGCCAGCACTCGACTCACCAGGACAGTTGAAACCGAGCAGTACGTC. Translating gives CASTRLTRTVETEQYV.

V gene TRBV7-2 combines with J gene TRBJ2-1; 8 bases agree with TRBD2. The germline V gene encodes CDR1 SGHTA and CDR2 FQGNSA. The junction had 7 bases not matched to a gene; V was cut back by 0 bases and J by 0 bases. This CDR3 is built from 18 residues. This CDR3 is CASSLAMTGGASYNEQFF. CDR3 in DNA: TGTGCCAGCAGCTTAGCGATGACGGGGGGGGCCTCCTACAATGAGCAGTTCTTC.

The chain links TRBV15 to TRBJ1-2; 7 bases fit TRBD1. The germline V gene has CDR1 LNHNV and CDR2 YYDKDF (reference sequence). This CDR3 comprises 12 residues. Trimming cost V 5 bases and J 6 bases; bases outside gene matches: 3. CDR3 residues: CATSGTGDGYTF. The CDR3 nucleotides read TGTGCCACCAGCGGTACAGGGGATGGCTACACCTTC.